One and the same sample provided the 27 T cell receptor beta chains below, sequenced in a study of cytomegalovirus exposure and HLA in healthy donors. PCR amplification relied on 60 Vbeta primers (plus 13 Jbeta primers). Measured with immunoSEQ multiplex PCR; TCRdb has only the in-frame clones, and not every one. Counted here are about 170,000 clones, roughly 85% occurring once; the ten biggest clones make up 1%. The sequencing sample was made of PBMCs. The origin of the receptors is a boy between 2 and 15 years old in good health and CMV-seronegative.

This clone was found once. The V and J genes are TRBV5-1 and TRBJ2-7, with 9 bases matching TRBD1. The length of the CDR3 is 15 residues. The germline CDR1 and CDR2 sequences are SGHRS and YFSETQ. Unmatched junction bases numbered 11, after V lost 4 bases and J lost 6 bases. The CDR3 DNA sequence: TGCGCCAGCAGCGCAGACCGGGACAGGGTTCGCGAGCAGTACTTC. Protein sequence: CASSADRDRVREQYF.

Only one count was recorded for this clone. The junction departs from germline at one end; a sequencing error may be responsible. The chain carries TRBV7-9 and TRBJ1-2; a weak D match, TRBD1 (6 bases). The germline gives CDR1 SEHNR, CDR2 FQNEAQ (reference sequence). This CDR3 has 13 residues. CDR3 in amino acids: CSSSFYRESGYTF. Here the CDR3 DNA reads TGTTCCAGCAGCTTCTACAGGGAATCGGGCTACACCTTC.

This clone was seen just once. This sequence joins TRBV5-6 and TRBJ1-1; 9 positions agree with TRBD1. Germline V lookup: CDR1 SGHDT, CDR2 YYEEEE. The CDR3 contains 13 residues. Trimming at V came to 0 bases and at J to 11 bases, leaving 5 bases not matched to a gene. CDR3 DNA: TGTGCCAGCAGCTTGGACAGGGGGCTCTTGGCTTTCTTT. It specifies CASSLDRGLLAFF.

J is TRBJ2-1 and V is TRBV4-1; perhaps TRBD2 as D (6 bases). Germline CDR1 reads MGHRA; CDR2 reads YSYEKL. V lost 4 bases, J lost 9 bases, and 10 bases lay in between. This CDR3 has 12 amino acids. The CDR3 DNA is TGCGCCAGCAGCCGAGAGACTAGTGAGCAGTTCTTC. Translating gives CASSRETSEQFF.

This chain joins TRBV28 and TRBJ1-2, with 7 bases that match TRBD1. Germline loops: CDR1 MDHEN, CDR2 SYDVKM. The CDR3 runs 14 residues. V lost 3 bases to trimming and J lost 4 bases; unmatched junction nucleotides: 5. The CDR3 bases are TGTGCCAGCAGTTTGTGGACAGGAACCTATGGCTACACCTTC. Residues: CASSLWTGTYGYTF.

The V call is TRBV5-8, the J call TRBJ2-1; the match to TRBD1 covers 7 bases. The CDR3 has 14 residues. V shed 2 bases, J shed 3 bases, and the junction held 2 bases outside the gene matches. Germline-derived CDR1 and CDR2 are SGHTS and YDEGEE. The CDR3 nucleotides read TGTGCCAGCAGCTTCGGACAGGTCTACAATGAGCAGTTCTTC. Protein sequence: CASSFGQVYNEQFF.

The V and J genes are TRBV19 and TRBJ2-2; D might be TRBD2 (5 bases). CDR1 LNHDA and CDR2 SQIVND come from the germline V gene (reference sequence). CDR3 length equals 14 residues. Trimming stripped 0 bases from V and 7 bases from J, with 9 bases between. CDR3 loop: CASSIDLEGGELFF. DNA of the CDR3: TGTGCCAGTAGTATAGATCTAGAGGGCGGGGAGCTGTTTTTT.

This clone was counted once. The V gene is TRBV10-3, the J gene TRBJ1-2, with 7 bases identical to TRBD1. The CDR3 contains 14 residues. The ends lost 6 bases at V and 1 base at J; junction bases unmatched: 5. In germline, CDR1 is ENHRY, CDR2 SYGVKD. This CDR3 is CAIRTGTDNYGYTF. The CDR3 DNA is TGTGCCATCAGAACCGGGACAGATAACTATGGCTACACCTTC.

The chain is built from TRBV15 and TRBJ1-1; the D gene is possibly TRBD1 (5 bases). Germline loops: CDR1 LNHNV, CDR2 YYDKDF (reference sequence). V was shortened by 1 base and J by 0 bases, with 6 bases between the two germline ends. The CDR3 is 14 residues long. This CDR3 is CATSRGGMNTEAFF. The DNA of the CDR3 is TGTGCCACCAGCAGAGGGGGCATGAACACTGAAGCTTTCTTT.

This rearrangement joins TRBV11-1 to TRBJ1-2; D is unclear. The CDR3 totals 13 residues. The V gene's germline CDR1 is SGHAT and CDR2 FQDESV (reference sequence). Trimming pared 1 base from V and 6 bases from J, leaving 9 bases between. The CDR3 region is CASSLGTGDGYTF. The CDR3, as DNA: TGTGCCAGCAGCTTAGGGACGGGAGATGGCTACACCTTC. Looking up the rest from reference TRBV11-1 and TRBJ1-2 gives the full variable domain: EAEVAQSPRYKITEKSQAVAFWCDPISGHATLYWYRQILGQGPELLVQFQDESVVDDSQLPKDRFSAERLKGVDSTLKIQPAELGDSAMYLCASSLGTGDGYTFGSGTRLTVV.

This chain joins TRBV9 and TRBJ2-5; D may be TRBD2 (7 bases). Germline loops: CDR1 SGDLS, CDR2 YYNGEE. The CDR3 sequence is 16 residues long. V lost 1 base and J lost 5, with 18 bases in between. The CDR3 spells CASSVNREAGAETQYF. CDR3 DNA: TGTGCCAGCAGCGTAAACAGGGAGGCGGGGGCGGAGACCCAGTACTTC.

The chain carries TRBV28 and TRBJ2-5; 9 positions match TRBD2. From germline, CDR1 is MDHEN and CDR2 SYDVKM. J lost 1 base, V lost 6 bases, and 15 bases had no gene match. The CDR3 spans 18 residues. For the CDR3, the DNA is TGTGCCAGCAGGCTACACAGACTAGCGGACAATGTCCAAGAGACCCAGTACTTC. Its translation: CASRLHRLADNVQETQYF.

V and J are TRBV7-8 and TRBJ1-3; D might be TRBD1 (5 bases). V shed 5 bases and J shed 0 bases, with 14 bases lying between them. CDR1 is SGHVS and CDR2 is FQNEAQ in the germline V gene. The CDR3 is 16 residues long. The CDR3 bases are TGTGCCAGCAGCCCTTGGGGGGGTGGCTCTGGAAACACCATATATTTT. This encodes CASSPWGGGSGNTIYF.

The V call is TRBV5-1, the J call TRBJ2-3; 7 bases match TRBD2. The J segment lost 3 bases and the V segment lost 1 base, leaving 5 bases of the junction unmatched. Germline V gives CDR1 SGHRS, CDR2 YFSETQ. The CDR3 length is 15 residues. CDR3 loop: CASSLNAGETDTQYF. DNA for the CDR3: TGCGCCAGCAGCTTGAACGCGGGAGAAACAGATACGCAGTATTTT. Complete variable domain (other parts from reference TRBV5-1 and TRBJ2-3): KAGVTQTPRYLIKTRGQQVTLSCSPISGHRSVSWYQQTPGQGLQFLFEYFSETQRNKGNFPGRFSGRQFSNSRSEMNVSTLELGDSALYLCASSLNAGETDTQYFGPGTRLTVL.

This rearrangement joins TRBV28 to TRBJ1-3; no clear D. Germline V gene lookup returns CDR1 MDHEN and CDR2 SYDVKM. V was pared by 10 bases and J by 0 bases, with 16 bases between. The CDR3 spans 15 residues. The CDR3 sequence: CATGSFGVSGNTIYF. CDR3 DNA: TGTGCCACCGGGTCCTTCGGTGTCTCTGGAAACACCATATATTTT. The variable domain in full, completed from reference TRBV28 and TRBJ1-3, reads DVKVTQSSRYLVKRTGEKVFLECVQDMDHENMFWYRQDPGLGLRLIYFSYDVKMKEKGDIPEGYSVSREKKERFSLILESASTNQTSMYLCATGSFGVSGNTIYFGEGSWLTVV.

This chain links TRBV6-6 with TRBJ1-2; D perhaps matches TRBD1 (5 bases). The length of the CDR3 is 15 residues. Between the trimmed V and J ends, which lost 7 bases and 8 bases, there was a span of 23 bases. The germline CDR1 and CDR2 sequences are MNHNY and SVGAGI (reference sequence). The CDR3: CASNHGGGERYGYTF. The CDR3 DNA reads as TGTGCCAGCAACCACGGGGGTGGGGAGCGTTACGGCTACACCTTC.

This chain links TRBV5-4 with TRBJ1-1; D is uncertain. Germline assignment: CDR1 SGHNT and CDR2 YYREEE (reference sequence). This CDR3 has 14 residues. V was clipped by 0 bases and J by 1 base, with 7 bases between them. The CDR3: CASSLGPENTEAFF. CDR3 DNA sequence: TGTGCCAGCAGCTTGGGTCCAGAGAACACTGAAGCTTTCTTT.

The rearrangement uses TRBV6-6 and TRBJ1-5; 11 bases are shared with TRBD1. Trimming took 8 bases from V and 6 from J; bases not matched to a gene: 6. The CDR3 length is 14 residues. Germline values: CDR1 MNHNY, CDR2 SVGAGI (reference sequence). The CDR3 bases are TGTGCCAGCCAGGACAGGGGGCGCAGTCAGCCCCAGCATTTT. Translating gives CASQDRGRSQPQHF.

The chain is built from TRBV14 and TRBJ1-5; 7 bases are shared with TRBD1. V was pared by 3 bases and J by 4 bases, with 18 bases of the junction left unmatched. Germline CDR1 and CDR2: SGHDN and FVKESK. CDR3 length equals 19 residues. CDR3 DNA sequence: TGTGCCAGCAGCCAGACCGGGGGTCGGAAACAGGGGCTGAATCAGCCCCAGCATTTT. Amino acids: CASSQTGGRKQGLNQPQHF. Supplemented by reference TRBV14 and TRBJ1-5, the full variable domain reads EAGVTQFPSHSVIEKGQTVTLRCDPISGHDNLYWYRRVMGKEIKFLLHFVKESKQDESGMPNNRFLAERTGGTYSTLKVQPAELEDSGVYFCASSQTGGRKQGLNQPQHFGDGTRLSIL.

This chain links TRBV27 with TRBJ2-1, with TRBD2 matching 10 bases. V lost 3 bases to trimming and J lost 4 bases; unmatched junction nucleotides: 9. The CDR3 loop spans 17 amino acids. Germline V CDR1 and CDR2: MNHEY, SMNVEV (reference sequence). The CDR3 nucleotides are TGTGCCAGCAGTTTGTCTAGCGGGAGCCCTATATACAATGAGCAGTTCTTC. Residues: CASSLSSGSPIYNEQFF.

The chain couples TRBV30 to TRBJ1-1; maybe TRBD1 (6 bases). The CDR3 spans 12 residues. V lost 4 bases and J 7 bases, leaving 13 bases between the germline ends. The germline V gene encodes CDR1 GTSNPN and CDR2 SVGIG (reference sequence). The CDR3 DNA is TGTGCCTGGACTGTGGGAGGGGGTGAAGCTTTCTTT. It is translated as CAWTVGGGEAFF.

The V gene is TRBV6-5, the J gene TRBJ1-1; a weak D match, TRBD1 (5 bases). Trimming removed 1 base at V and 1 base at J, with 13 bases between. The CDR3 runs 16 residues. Germline CDR1 reads MNHEY; CDR2 reads SVGAGI. The DNA for the CDR3 is TGTGCCAGCAGTTACTGGCAGGCAGGGAAGAACACTGAAGCTTTCTTT. This codes for CASSYWQAGKNTEAFF.

The sample holds one count of this clone. J is TRBJ1-4 and V is TRBV5-1, with D unresolved. Germline V gene lookup returns CDR1 SGHRS and CDR2 YFSETQ. The CDR3 sequence is 15 residues long. V was pared by 0 bases and J by 8 bases, with 14 bases between. DNA for the CDR3: TGCGCCAGCAGCTTGGATATGGTAGTACGCGAAAAACTGTTTTTT. This encodes CASSLDMVVREKLFF. The full variable domain, completed using reference TRBV5-1 and TRBJ1-4, is KAGVTQTPRYLIKTRGQQVTLSCSPISGHRSVSWYQQTPGQGLQFLFEYFSETQRNKGNFPGRFSGRQFSNSRSEMNVSTLELGDSALYLCASSLDMVVREKLFFGSGTQLSVL.

This clone was observed once. Other DNA sequences of this sample code for an identical CDR3. The chain employs TRBV20-1 and TRBJ2-5; D is uncertain. Germline V gene lookup returns CDR1 DFQATT and CDR2 SNEGSKA (reference sequence). With 1 base removed from V and 5 bases from J, the gap between germline ends came to 5 bases. There are 11 residues in the CDR3. The CDR3 loop is CSARVRETQYF. For the CDR3, the DNA is TGCAGTGCTAGAGTCCGGGAGACCCAGTACTTC.

This rearrangement joins TRBV5-1 to TRBJ1-2; 8 bases line up with TRBD1. The germline CDR1 and CDR2 sequences are SGHRS and YFSETQ. The J segment lost 8 bases and the V segment lost 2 bases, leaving 5 bases of the junction unmatched. This CDR3 region has 13 residues. The CDR3 spells CASSFTGGDGYTF. The CDR3 region has the DNA TGCGCCAGCAGCTTTACAGGGGGGGACGGCTACACCTTC.

V and J are TRBV2 and TRBJ1-3, with D maybe TRBD1 (5 bases). V lost 5 bases to trimming and J lost 0 bases, with 11 bases between them. Per the germline V gene, CDR1 is SNHLY and CDR2 is FYNNEI. The length of the CDR3 is 15 residues. CDR3 in DNA: TGTGCCAGCAGTCCTCCGGGGGTCTCTGGAAACACCATATATTTT. It translates to CASSPPGVSGNTIYF. Combining the CDR3 with reference TRBV2 and TRBJ1-3 gives the whole variable domain EPEVTQTPSHQVTQMGQEVILRCVPISNHLYFYWYRQILGQKVEFLVSFYNNEISEKSEIFDDQFSVERPDGSNFTLKIRSTKLEDSAMYFCASSPPGVSGNTIYFGEGSWLTVV.

The chain carries TRBV10-1 and TRBJ2-1; D unresolved. CDR3 size: 18 residues. CDR1 and CDR2 (germline): WNHNN, SYGVQD (reference sequence). Trimming shortened V by 4 bases and J by 4 bases, and 23 bases separated the two germline ends. CDR3 DNA sequence: TGCGCCAGCAGTGGTTCCCCCTTCAGTGACCGACTGTACAATGAGCAGTTCTTC. Protein sequence: CASSGSPFSDRLYNEQFF.